Listed here is a single T cell receptor beta chain. Healthy bone marrow donors made up the cohort. Germline V gene sequence: CDR1 LNHDA, CDR2 SQIVND (reference sequence). V gave up 4 bases and J gave up 6 bases; unmatched junction bases: 8. The CDR3 sequence is 15 residues long. It was with 60 Vbeta and 13 Jbeta primers that the PCR ran. The protocol was immunoSEQ multiplex PCR, while the TCRdb copy is restricted to in-frame clones and leaves out a portion. The table for this sample gives over 100,000 clones. The data were taken from a study of cytomegalovirus exposure and HLA in healthy donors. Sequencing used PBMCs. This sequence was found in a man between 25 and 39 years old in good health and CMV-seronegative. The chain combines TRBV19 with TRBJ2-1, with TRBD1 matching over 8 bases. In nucleotides, the CDR3 is TGTGCCAGTAGTACCGGACAGGGAACTTTCAATGAGCAGTTCTTC. Its translation: CASSTGQGTFNEQFF.